One T cell receptor (beta chain) is described in this entry. This record comes from a study of shared clonotypes between healthy human individuals. CDR1 is SGHRS and CDR2 is YFSETQ in the germline V gene. CDR3 length equals 19 residues. The J segment lost 1 base and the V segment lost 0 bases, leaving 15 bases of the junction unmatched. Adult donors, all healthy and HIV-negative, had no recent acute infections or vaccinations. Clones were sequenced by immunoSEQ multiplex PCR, and TCRdb holds only the in-frame ones, with some missing. This table holds some 2 million clones, 85% to 95% found once. The source material was naive CD4+ T cells sorted from blood. Described subset: CD45RA+ positively selected. The chain carries TRBV5-1 and TRBJ1-1; TRBD1 matches at 7 bases. This clonotype was obtained from a man aged 18 to 30 in good health. DNA for the CDR3: TGCGCCAGCAGCTTGGCCCCCGAGAACCTAGGGGGCGCGAACACTGAAGCTTTCTTT. Amino acid sequence: CASSLAPENLGGANTEAFF.